Presented here are 31 T cell receptor beta chains from one specimen sequenced in a study of shared clonotypes between healthy human individuals. Libraries were prepared by immunoSEQ multiplex PCR; TCRdb keeps only in-frame clonotypes and omits some of them. The data contain some 1,100,000 clones, approximately 80% of them singletons. Sequenced: memory CD4+ T cells from PBMCs. As for subset: CD45RA-negative fraction. The receptor source for this set is a man younger than 35 in good health. Some clones in this sample may be carry-over from other donors' samples.

This clone showed up just a few times. The rearrangement uses TRBV15 and TRBJ2-3, with TRBD1 matching over 12 bases. Germline V gene sequence: CDR1 LNHNV, CDR2 YYDKDF (reference sequence). V lost 5 bases to trimming and J lost 6 bases; unmatched junction nucleotides: 6. The CDR3 runs 15 residues. The CDR3 region is CATSVGQGALDTQYF. The DNA for the CDR3 is TGTGCCACCAGCGTGGGACAGGGGGCGCTGGATACGCAGTATTTT.

V gene TRBV7-2 combines with J gene TRBJ2-2; D unclear. Deletions cut 2 bases from V and 4 bases from J, with 14 bases between. Germline CDR1 and CDR2: SGHTA and FQGNSA. The CDR3 covers 16 residues. Written as DNA, the CDR3 is TGTGCCAGCAGCTTACGGGCCGTCGGCATCACCGGGGAGCTGTTTTTT. Its protein is CASSLRAVGITGELFF.

V gene TRBV30 combines with J gene TRBJ2-5; 8 bases match TRBD2. The V gene end was trimmed by 8 bases and the J gene end by 3 bases; junction bases not matched to a gene: 2. Germline V lookup: CDR1 GTSNPN, CDR2 SVGIG (reference sequence). This CDR3 region has 11 residues. The CDR3 loop is CAGAGEETQYF. The CDR3 nucleotides are TGTGCCGGAGCGGGAGAAGAGACCCAGTACTTC.

The chain links TRBV7-3 to TRBJ2-1, with D perhaps matching TRBD2 (6 bases). Germline CDR1 is SGHTA and CDR2 is FQGTGA. Trimming removed 2 bases at V and 10 bases at J, with 18 bases between. The CDR3 contains 15 residues. The CDR3 DNA reads TGTGCCAGCAGCTTAGCGGACCTACCTAGCGCGGAGCAGTTCTTC. This sequence encodes CASSLADLPSAEQFF.

V is TRBV27 and J is TRBJ2-2, with 7 bases that match TRBD1. CDR1 is MNHEY, CDR2 SMNVEV, per germline (reference sequence). CDR3 size: 18 residues. After removal of 6 bases from V and 1 base from J, the junction contained 14 bases not matched to a gene. CDR3 in DNA: TGTGCCAGCAGCACCACTACACTTGGGACAGAGAACACCGGGGAGCTGTTTTTT. Translation gives CASSTTTLGTENTGELFF.

The chain joins TRBV28 to TRBJ2-3; perhaps TRBD2 as D (6 bases). CDR1 and CDR2 from the germline V gene are MDHEN and SYDVKM. V was cut by 5 bases and J by 3 bases, with 15 bases left in between. The CDR3 length is 15 residues. The CDR3 bases are TGTGCCAGCAGTGCAGGGTGGGGGGAGACAGATACGCAGTATTTT. Translated, it gives CASSAGWGETDTQYF.

The V and J genes are TRBV28 and TRBJ1-4, with a tentative D call TRBD1 (5 bases). Germline CDR1 is MDHEN and CDR2 is SYDVKM. Trimming removed 6 bases at V and 8 bases at J, with 13 bases between. The CDR3 is 13 amino acids. CDR3 nucleotides: TGTGCCAGCAGCAGTAACAGGCGGGAAAAACTGTTTTTT. Protein product: CASSSNRREKLFF.

There are many counts of this clone. Distinct nucleotide sequences in the sample also encode this CDR3. CDR3 in amino acids: CASSYSTNQPQHF. The CDR3 DNA reads as TGTGCCAGCAGTTACTCGACCAATCAGCCCCAGCATTTT. The J gene is TRBJ1-5, the V gene TRBV6-6; the D is unclear. CDR1 MNHNY and CDR2 SVGAGI come from the germline V gene (reference sequence). The CDR3 extends over 13 amino acids. Trimming took off 0 bases at V and 3 bases at J, with 3 bases between the two ends.

This clone has just a few counts. This rearrangement joins TRBV5-5 to TRBJ1-2, with a possible D match to TRBD1 (5 bases). CDR3 length: 12 amino acids. Germline CDR1 reads SGHKS; CDR2 reads YYEKEE (reference sequence). Trimming cost V 3 bases and J 6 bases, with 9 bases left between them. DNA of the CDR3: TGTGCCAGCAGCTCTGGAGGGGATGGCTACACCTTC. This encodes CASSSGGDGYTF.

Remarks on this clone: Other DNA sequences in this specimen translate into the identical CDR3. The chain joins TRBV2 to TRBJ1-5; no definite D call. Per germline, CDR1 SNHLY and CDR2 FYNNEI. V dropped 0 bases and J dropped 5 bases, with 8 bases sitting between them. The CDR3 extends over 14 amino acids. The CDR3 region is CASSEARRDQPQHF. DNA for the CDR3: TGTGCCAGCAGTGAAGCTCGGCGGGATCAGCCCCAGCATTTT. The variable domain in full, completed from reference TRBV2 and TRBJ1-5, reads EPEVTQTPSHQVTQMGQEVILRCVPISNHLYFYWYRQILGQKVEFLVSFYNNEISEKSEIFDDQFSVERPDGSNFTLKIRSTKLEDSAMYFCASSEARRDQPQHFGDGTRLSIL.

In DNA form, the CDR3 reads TGCGCCAGCAGACCCACTAGCGAGAGCTACGAGCAGTACTTC. Its protein product is CASRPTSESYEQYF. This chain joins TRBV5-1 and TRBJ2-7; 7 bases map to TRBD2. The CDR3 extends over 14 amino acids. With V trimmed by 5 bases and J by 3 bases, 8 bases remained unmatched. Germline V lookup: CDR1 SGHRS, CDR2 YFSETQ.

This chain links TRBV28 with TRBJ2-7, with D perhaps matching TRBD1 (6 bases). Germline CDR1 is MDHEN and CDR2 is SYDVKM. CDR3 length: 11 residues. V was clipped by 5 bases and J by 8 bases, with 10 bases between them. CDR3 in DNA: TGTGCCAGCAGTACAGGGTACCAGCAGTACTTC. Protein sequence: CASSTGYQQYF.

This chain uses TRBV10-1 with TRBJ2-7, with 10 bases that match TRBD2. Per germline, CDR1 WNHNN and CDR2 SYGVQD (reference sequence). The CDR3 sequence is 15 residues long. V was pared by 3 bases and J by 7 bases, with 9 bases of the junction left unmatched. The CDR3 region is CASSDERLAGAEQYF. CDR3 coding DNA: TGCGCCAGCAGTGACGAGAGGCTAGCGGGAGCTGAGCAGTACTTC.

This clone was observed a handful of times. The V gene is TRBV7-2, the J gene TRBJ1-5; D is unclear. The CDR3 has 15 amino acids. Trimming removed 5 bases from V and 4 bases from J, with 15 bases in between. The germline gives CDR1 SGHTA, CDR2 FQGNSA. CDR3 sequence: CASSHGSQENQPQHF. The CDR3 DNA sequence: TGTGCCAGCAGCCACGGATCCCAGGAGAATCAGCCCCAGCATTTT.

The sample holds a few counts of this clone. This chain joins TRBV7-2 and TRBJ2-2; D is unclear. The CDR3 length is 13 residues. Looked up from germline, CDR1 is SGHTA and CDR2 is FQGNSA. Trimming pared 0 bases from V and 3 bases from J, leaving 2 bases between. The DNA of the CDR3 is TGTGCCAGCAGCTTAGCCTACACCGGGGAGCTGTTTTTT. This gives the protein CASSLAYTGELFF.

This clone came up many times. The chain links TRBV19 to TRBJ2-7, with unresolved D. Germline lookup yields CDR1 LNHDA and CDR2 SQIVND (reference sequence). Trimming took off 6 bases at V and 6 bases at J, with 24 bases between the two ends. The CDR3 covers 16 residues. CDR3: CASSAVPQETPVEQYF. The CDR3 coding sequence is TGTGCCAGTAGCGCCGTCCCCCAGGAGACTCCCGTCGAGCAGTACTTC. The full variable domain, with the rest looked up from reference TRBV19 and TRBJ2-7, is DGGITQSPKYLFRKEGQNVTLSCEQNLNHDAMYWYRQDPGQGLRLIYYSQIVNDFQKGDIAEGYSVSREKKESFPLTVTSAQKNPTAFYLCASSAVPQETPVEQYFGPGTRLTVT.

The table lists this clone with a few counts. CDR3 nucleotides: TGTGCCAGCAGCACCCGGACAGGGGTGAACACTGAAGCTTTCTTT. Translation gives CASSTRTGVNTEAFF. The chain couples TRBV5-4 to TRBJ1-1; the match to TRBD1 covers 9 bases. V trimming: 4 bases; J trimming: 0 bases; junction bases outside the gene matches: 4. Germline values: CDR1 SGHNT, CDR2 YYREEE (reference sequence). The CDR3 is made up of 15 amino acids.

This rearrangement joins TRBV20-1 to TRBJ1-4; D is possibly TRBD1 (6 bases). The CDR3 is 11 amino acids. Germline V gene lookup returns CDR1 DFQATT and CDR2 SNEGSKA (reference sequence). Trimming shortened V by 5 bases and J by 13 bases, and 14 bases separated the two germline ends. Here the CDR3 reads CSAEDRSVLFF. As DNA, the CDR3 is TGCAGTGCTGAGGACAGAAGTGTACTGTTTTTT.

The chain has TRBV15 and TRBJ1-1; maybe TRBD1 (5 bases). Germline V gene sequence: CDR1 LNHNV, CDR2 YYDKDF (reference sequence). V was shortened by 9 bases and J by 5 bases, with 13 bases between the two germline ends. This CDR3 is 12 amino acids long. CDR3 loop: CATRDSWTEAFF. The DNA for the CDR3 is TGTGCCACGCGGGACTCGTGGACTGAAGCTTTCTTT.

This clone was seen just once. The chain is built from TRBV5-1 and TRBJ2-3; a possible D gene is TRBD2 (6 bases). The V end was cut by 1 base, the J end by 2 bases, with 11 bases between. CDR1 is SGHRS, CDR2 YFSETQ, per germline. The CDR3 covers 15 residues. CDR3 in amino acids: CASSLSGYATDTQYF. The CDR3 DNA follows: TGCGCCAGCAGCTTGAGCGGGTACGCCACAGATACGCAGTATTTT.

CDR3 bases: TGTGCCAGCAGTAAGCCCTCTTACGAGCAGTACTTC. The encoded protein is CASSKPSYEQYF. This sequence joins TRBV7-9 and TRBJ2-7; D ambiguous. V was cut by 6 bases and J by 4 bases, with 10 bases left in between. The CDR3 has 12 residues. The germline CDR1 and CDR2 sequences are SEHNR and FQNEAQ (reference sequence).

This rearrangement joins TRBV6-1 to TRBJ1-1, with a tentative D call TRBD1 (5 bases). The CDR3 length is 14 residues. In germline, CDR1 is MNHNS, CDR2 SASEGT. V dropped 7 bases and J dropped 5 bases, with 17 bases sitting between them. The CDR3 DNA sequence: TGTGCCAGCACGTACCCGGGGGTGCGGACTGAAGCTTTCTTT. Protein: CASTYPGVRTEAFF.

As regards this clone: In the same sample, other DNA sequences code for this CDR3. V gene TRBV5-1 combines with J gene TRBJ1-4; unclear D gene. The CDR3 length is 14 residues. V lost 0 bases to trimming and J lost 8 bases, with 11 bases between them. The V gene's germline CDR1 is SGHRS and CDR2 YFSETQ. CDR3 in amino acids: CASSLAGVGEKLFF. The CDR3 nucleotides read TGCGCCAGCAGCTTGGCCGGGGTAGGAGAAAAACTGTTTTTT.

The CDR3, as DNA: TGTGCCAGCCCTCCAAGGGACAGCATTAACTATGGCTACACCTTC. Translating it yields CASPPRDSINYGYTF. The chain combines TRBV2 with TRBJ1-2, with TRBD1 matching over 7 bases. The CDR3 extends over 15 amino acids. Unmatched junction bases numbered 10, after V lost 8 bases and J lost 1 base. Looked up from germline, CDR1 is SNHLY and CDR2 is FYNNEI.

This clone was seen only once. The sample contains more than one DNA sequence encoding this CDR3. This chain connects TRBV9 to TRBJ2-5; possibly TRBD2 for D (6 bases). The CDR3 runs 14 residues. Germline V gene lookup returns CDR1 SGDLS and CDR2 YYNGEE. With 2 bases removed from V and 1 base from J, the gap between germline ends came to 9 bases. The CDR3 here is CASSVGSSQETQYF. The CDR3 DNA follows: TGTGCCAGCAGCGTCGGGAGCTCCCAAGAGACCCAGTACTTC.

J is TRBJ1-4 and V is TRBV7-8; D is perhaps TRBD1 (5 bases). The germline V gene has CDR1 SGHVS and CDR2 FQNEAQ. This CDR3 has 16 residues. Deletions cut 2 bases from V and 3 bases from J, with 13 bases between. In DNA form, the CDR3 reads TGTGCCAGCAGCTTACAACCCAGGGAGGCTAATGAAAAACTGTTTTTT. This gives the protein CASSLQPREANEKLFF.

A remark on this clone: Since a much larger clone is just one base distant, this may be a read error. The chain links TRBV7-2 to TRBJ1-1; D is unclear. Trimming left V 1 base short and J 3 bases short, with 0 bases between. Germline assignment: CDR1 SGHTA and CDR2 FQGNSA. The CDR3 runs 11 residues. The CDR3 loop is CASSLDTEAFF. The CDR3 DNA sequence: TGTGCCAGCAGCTTAGACACTGAAGCTTTCTTT.

V and J are TRBV19 and TRBJ1-5; 7 nucleotides align to TRBD1. The ends lost 7 bases at V and 4 bases at J; junction bases unmatched: 4. Per the germline V gene, CDR1 is LNHDA and CDR2 is SQIVND (reference sequence). The CDR3 covers 13 residues. CDR3 loop: CASTRDRNQPQHF. The CDR3 DNA reads as TGTGCCAGTACGCGGGACAGAAATCAGCCCCAGCATTTT. Full variable domain (rest looked up from reference TRBV19 and TRBJ1-5): DGGITQSPKYLFRKEGQNVTLSCEQNLNHDAMYWYRQDPGQGLRLIYYSQIVNDFQKGDIAEGYSVSREKKESFPLTVTSAQKNPTAFYLCASTRDRNQPQHFGDGTRLSIL.

The J gene is TRBJ2-2, the V gene TRBV18; D is tentatively TRBD1 or TRBD2 (5 bases each). Germline CDR1 reads KGHSH; CDR2 reads LQKENI. The ends were cut back, 2 bases at V and 8 bases at J, with 15 bases in the middle. This CDR3 comprises 15 residues. DNA of the CDR3: TGTGCCAGCTCACCAAGTTGGGACGATCTGGGGGAGCTGTTTTTT. Its protein product is CASSPSWDDLGELFF. The complete variable domain, with remaining parts taken from reference TRBV18 and TRBJ2-2, reads NAGVMQNPRHLVRRRGQEARLRCSPMKGHSHVYWYRQLPEEGLKFMVYLQKENIIDESGMPKERFSAEFPKEGPSILRIQQVVRGDSAAYFCASSPSWDDLGELFFGEGSRLTVL.

The rearrangement links TRBV30 to TRBJ1-5; perhaps TRBD1 as D (5 bases). The germline CDR1 and CDR2 sequences are GTSNPN and SVGIG (reference sequence). V lost 2 bases and J lost 6, with 11 bases in between. CDR3 length: 13 amino acids. As DNA, the CDR3 is TGTGCCTGGAGTCCCAGGGCGGGTCAGCCCCAGCATTTT. This codes for CAWSPRAGQPQHF.

The chain combines TRBV15 with TRBJ2-3; perhaps TRBD2 as D (6 bases). Germline V gene lookup returns CDR1 LNHNV and CDR2 YYDKDF (reference sequence). The CDR3 contains 15 residues. The V gene lost 3 bases and the J gene lost 4 bases, with 14 bases spanning the gap. CDR3 in DNA: TGTGCCACCAGCAGCCAACTAGCCTCCTCAGATACGCAGTATTTT. Amino acid sequence: CATSSQLASSDTQYF.